What follows are 14 T cell receptor beta chains derived from one specimen sequenced in a study of beta chain features in type 1 diabetes. General study results and limits: Significant though moderate, a shortening of TCRB CDR3s appeared in all four CD4+ subsets of Type 1 diabetes patients.

Expressed TCRB transcripts were sequenced because the isolated RNA had all been reverse transcribed beforehand. Using immunoSEQ multiplex PCR, the repertoire was profiled, and TCRdb retains in-frame clones only, with some absent. Altogether around 250,000 clones are present, approximately 15% being singletons, with the ten largest covering just under 0.02%. Their antigen targets remain unknown. Material: naive CD4+ T cells from blood. These receptors were taken from a man in his thirties or forties with type 1 diabetes.

This clone appeared a few times. The chain recombines TRBV25-1 with TRBJ2-1; 7 nucleotides line up with TRBD1. Germline values: CDR1 MGHDK, CDR2 SYGVNS. CDR3 length equals 16 residues. J gave up 4 bases and V 3 bases, and 9 bases lay outside the gene matches. The CDR3 here is CASSESTGENYNEQFF. CDR3 nucleotides: TGTGCCAGCAGTGAGTCCACAGGGGAGAATTACAATGAGCAGTTCTTC. The entire variable domain, with the rest obtained from reference TRBV25-1 and TRBJ2-1, is as follows: EADIYQTPRYLVIGTGKKITLECSQTMGHDKMYWYQQDPGMELHLIHYSYGVNSTEKGDLSSESTVSRIRTEHFPLTLESARPSHTSQYLCASSESTGENYNEQFFGPGTRLTVL.

In this sample, this clone turned up once. J is TRBJ1-6 and V is TRBV2, with TRBD1 matching over 9 bases. V was clipped by 8 bases and J by 7 bases; unmatched bases: 3. The germline CDR1 and CDR2 sequences are SNHLY and FYNNEI. The CDR3 consists of 13 residues. The CDR3 coding sequence is TGTGCCAGCGCGGACAGGGGCAATTCACCCCTCCACTTT. Protein: CASADRGNSPLHF.

The V and J genes are TRBV6-5 and TRBJ1-2; D might be TRBD1 (5 bases). V was cut by 8 bases and J by 7 bases, with 11 bases left in between. The germline V gene has CDR1 MNHEY and CDR2 SVGAGI. This CDR3 has 11 residues. The CDR3 DNA follows: TGTGCCAGCGGATTAGGGGCTGGCTACACCTTC. Translating gives CASGLGAGYTF.

V and J are TRBV11-2 and TRBJ2-7; the D is unclear. The V gene lost 5 bases and the J gene lost 3 bases, with 5 bases spanning the gap. Germline CDR1 SGHAT, CDR2 FQNNGV. The length of the CDR3 is 11 residues. The CDR3 DNA is TGTGCCAGCAGCCCCGGCTACGAGCAGTACTTC. The encoded protein is CASSPGYEQYF.

The J gene is TRBJ2-1, the V gene TRBV25-1; TRBD2 aligns across 7 bases. Germline V gene lookup returns CDR1 MGHDK and CDR2 SYGVNS. This CDR3 comprises 15 residues. V was clipped by 1 base and J by 8 bases; unmatched bases: 8. DNA of the CDR3: TGTGCCAGCAGTGAATCCCCGACTAGCCGCGATGAGCAGTTCTTC. Amino acid sequence: CASSESPTSRDEQFF.

This clone occurred a few times. This chain joins TRBV5-4 and TRBJ2-3, with 9 bases lining up with TRBD1. CDR3 size: 15 residues. Looked up from germline, CDR1 is SGHNT and CDR2 is YYREEE (reference sequence). V lost 4 bases and J lost 1; bases outside the gene matches: 4. The CDR3 here is CASSPQGARTDTQYF. The CDR3 bases are TGTGCCAGCAGCCCACAGGGGGCACGCACAGATACGCAGTATTTT.

This clone turned up a few times. The V call is TRBV9, the J call TRBJ1-2; 9 nucleotides align to TRBD1. V lost 2 bases and J lost 7; bases outside the gene matches: 6. Per germline, CDR1 SGDLS and CDR2 YYNGEE. The CDR3 is 14 residues long. The CDR3, as DNA: TGTGCCAGCAGCGTTGGACAGGGGCAAGGTGGCTACACCTTC. Translated, it gives CASSVGQGQGGYTF.

CDR3 DNA sequence: TGCGCCAGCAGCTTGTCGGGGGTCCATCCCTACGAGCAGTACTTC. It yields the protein CASSLSGVHPYEQYF. V gene TRBV5-1 combines with J gene TRBJ2-7; D perhaps matches TRBD2 (6 bases). This CDR3 comprises 15 residues. Germline V gene lookup returns CDR1 SGHRS and CDR2 YFSETQ. V was clipped by 1 base and J by 2 bases, with 13 bases between them.

The chain is built from TRBV28 and TRBJ1-2, with TRBD1 as a possible D gene (6 bases). The V and J ends lost 5 bases and 0 bases respectively, with 7 bases between them. The CDR3 is 13 residues long. The germline gives CDR1 MDHEN, CDR2 SYDVKM. The CDR3 DNA sequence: TGTGCCAGCAGTAGGGACACTAACTATGGCTACACCTTC. Protein product: CASSRDTNYGYTF.

On this clone itself: This sample also contains other DNA sequences that code for the same CDR3. This chain connects TRBV5-4 to TRBJ2-5; 8 bases fit TRBD1. Germline V gene data show CDR1 as SGHNT and CDR2 as YYREEE (reference sequence). With 5 bases clipped from V and 5 bases from J, the junction kept 5 bases outside the gene matches. The CDR3 is 13 amino acids. In DNA, the CDR3 is TGTGCCAGCAGTTTGACAGGGGAGGAGACCCAGTACTTC. It translates to CASSLTGEETQYF.

The gene calls are TRBV15 and TRBJ2-7; 7 nucleotides align to TRBD1. V lost 1 base, J lost 3 bases, and 6 bases stayed unmatched. Germline CDR1 and CDR2: LNHNV and YYDKDF (reference sequence). This CDR3 comprises 15 residues. CDR3 amino acids: CATSRAGQAIYEQYF. The CDR3 nucleotides are TGTGCCACCAGCAGAGCAGGACAGGCAATCTACGAGCAGTACTTC. Combining the CDR3 with reference TRBV15 and TRBJ2-7 gives the whole variable domain DAMVIQNPRYQVTQFGKPVTLSCSQTLNHNVMYWYQQKSSQAPKLLFHYYDKDFNNEADTPDNFQSRRPNTSFCFLDIRSPGLGDTAMYLCATSRAGQAIYEQYFGPGTRLTVT.

V usage is TRBV6-5 and J usage is TRBJ2-7, with D possibly matching TRBD1 (5 bases). The CDR3 is 13 residues long. CDR1 and CDR2 (germline): MNHEY, SVGAGI. Trimming removed 6 bases from V and 0 bases from J, with 9 bases in between. CDR3 nucleotides: TGTGCCAGCAGAAAGACAGTCTCCTACGAGCAGTACTTC. This translates into CASRKTVSYEQYF.

The chain couples TRBV18 to TRBJ2-1; perhaps TRBD2 as D (6 bases). Trimming shortened V by 0 bases and J by 9 bases, and 18 bases separated the two germline ends. The CDR3 totals 16 residues. The germline gives CDR1 KGHSH, CDR2 LQKENI. CDR3 residues: CASSPPNGQGGGEQFF. Written as DNA, the CDR3 is TGTGCCAGCTCACCACCGAATGGTCAGGGAGGAGGTGAGCAGTTCTTC. Drawing the rest from reference TRBV18 and TRBJ2-1, the complete variable domain is NAGVMQNPRHLVRRRGQEARLRCSPMKGHSHVYWYRQLPEEGLKFMVYLQKENIIDESGMPKERFSAEFPKEGPSILRIQQVVRGDSAAYFCASSPPNGQGGGEQFFGPGTRLTVL.

The chain joins TRBV30 to TRBJ2-3, with 13 bases matching TRBD2. Germline CDR1 and CDR2: GTSNPN and SVGIG (reference sequence). Unmatched junction bases numbered 16, after V lost 3 bases and J lost 1 base. This CDR3 spans 20 amino acids. The CDR3 coding sequence is TGTGCCTGGAGATCTCTGAGACTAGCGGGGGGCAGTTCTCGCACAGATACGCAGTATTTT. It codes for CAWRSLRLAGGSSRTDTQYF.